There are many counts of the clone carrying this TCR beta chain. The germline gives CDR1 SGHTA, CDR2 FQGNSA. Trimming pared 6 bases from V and 4 bases from J, leaving 10 bases between. This CDR3 comprises 12 residues. This entry is derived from a study of T-cell reconstitution after alpha-beta-depleted transplantation in children. TCRbeta library construction was performed incorporating unique molecular identifiers. TCRdb reprocessed the PCR reads via MiXCR and lists one record per CDR3 protein. The sample carries about 72,000 distinct CDR3 sequences, 6% to 8.5% recorded once. This TCR was recovered from a human donor who donated a stem cell graft to a child with acute lymphoblastic leukemia. Sequences were derived from PBMCs from the stem cell graft donor, sampled from the stem cell graft. The V gene is TRBV7-2, the J gene TRBJ2-7; unclear D gene. The CDR3 region is CASSSNFYEQYF. The CDR3 nucleotides read TGTGCCAGCAGTTCTAATTTTTACGAGCAGTACTTC.